This TCR beta chain was profiled in a study of cytomegalovirus exposure and HLA in healthy donors. This CDR3 contains 14 residues. Germline CDR1 and CDR2: KGHSH and LQKENI. V was trimmed by 2 bases and J by 1 base, leaving 8 bases between them. On this clone itself: Its antigen is still unknown.

The study ran its PCR with 60 Vbeta and 13 Jbeta primers. Source study methods: Roughly 11 million shared chains were among the roughly 80 million unique TCR beta chains that a later analysis counted. The protocol was immunoSEQ multiplex PCR, while the TCRdb copy is restricted to in-frame clones and leaves out a portion. Clone size and the V and J calls come from that table; the DNA yielded D and trimming. The table shows 150,000 to 170,000 clones, with about 74% occurring only once. General study findings and limits: Later on, an analysis tied approximately 17,000 TCR beta sequences to HLA alleles at 0.05 false discovery rate. Later genetic work tied a missense DCLRE1C variant to beta-chain V and J trimming.

The rearrangement joins TRBV18 to TRBJ1-1; perhaps TRBD1 as D (5 bases). The clonotype originates from a woman aged 40-49 years in good health and CMV-seronegative. Sequencing was performed on PBMCs. DNA of the CDR3: TGTGCCAGCTCACCAAGGGGCGAGAACACTGAAGCTTTCTTT. Its translation: CASSPRGENTEAFF.